Below, 10 T cell receptor beta chains from the same sample are listed, as sequenced in a study of lung T cells in sarcoidosis with Löfgren's syndrome (dated by TCRdb to the late 2010s). The run used an Illumina MiSeq. Starting from the raw public reads, TCRdb applied fastp trimming at Q25, assembled clones with MiXCR and retained in-frame beta chains. Every distinct CDR3 protein forms one entry, paired with its most common genes and DNA. For this sample the table gives around 9,300 distinct CDR3 sequences, of which around a fifth were detected only once. The ten biggest clones cover roughly 24% of the sample. Sequenced sample: CD4+ T cells from bronchoalveolar lavage fluid. Receptor source: a human donor with sarcoidosis (Löfgren's syndrome or another form), or a control subject (not recorded which).

By share of the sample, this clonotype is medium-sized (0.01 to 0.1%). The chain couples TRBV6-1 to TRBJ2-7; D possibly matches TRBD1 or TRBD2 (5 bases each). In germline, CDR1 is MNHNS, CDR2 SASEGT. There are 15 residues in the CDR3. Trimming removed 6 bases at V and 0 bases at J, with 15 bases between. This chain's CDR3 is CASRAGTGGSYEQYF. The CDR3 DNA follows: TGTGCCAGCAGGGCCGGGACGGGTGGCTCCTACGAGCAGTACTTC.

This clonotype was recorded a few times. The chain carries TRBV7-3 and TRBJ1-2; 10 nucleotides align to TRBD1. J was trimmed by 6 bases and V by 5 bases; bases with no gene match: 9. The CDR3 loop spans 15 amino acids. CDR1 is SGHTA, CDR2 FQGTGA, per germline. In nucleotides, the CDR3 is TGTGCCAGCAGCCCCTCGGGACAGGGGTTGGATGGCTACACCTTC. Its translation is CASSPSGQGLDGYTF.

This clonotype was counted ten times or more. This rearrangement joins TRBV20-1 to TRBJ1-2; a weak D match, TRBD1 (5 bases). Deletions cut 2 bases from V and 7 bases from J, with 20 bases between. In germline, CDR1 is DFQATT, CDR2 SNEGSKA (reference sequence). The CDR3 is 15 residues long. The CDR3 region is CSARSGPSGKGGYTF. CDR3 DNA: TGCAGTGCTAGATCCGGCCCTTCAGGGAAAGGTGGCTACACCTTC.

This clonotype was recorded many times. This rearrangement joins TRBV28 to TRBJ1-2; TRBD1 matches 10 bases. The junction had 7 bases not matched to a gene; V was cut back by 7 bases and J by 5 bases. Germline assignment: CDR1 MDHEN and CDR2 SYDVKM. The CDR3 contains 14 residues. The CDR3 sequence is CASTSTGGMYGYTF. CDR3 DNA sequence: TGTGCCAGCACCTCGACAGGGGGCATGTATGGCTACACCTTC.

This clonotype was seen repeatedly, ten times or more. V usage is TRBV2 and J usage is TRBJ1-2; D call uncertain. V was pared by 5 bases and J by 0 bases, with 10 bases between. CDR1 and CDR2 (germline): SNHLY, FYNNEI. The CDR3 runs 14 residues. For the CDR3, the DNA is TGTGCCAGCAGTCCCCTCCCCTCTAACTATGGCTACACCTTC. Translation gives CASSPLPSNYGYTF.

The V call is TRBV19, the J call TRBJ2-3, with TRBD2 identical over 11 bases. This CDR3 comprises 14 residues. Trimming at V came to 6 bases and at J to 7 bases, leaving 6 bases not matched to a gene. Germline-derived CDR1 and CDR2 are LNHDA and SQIVND (reference sequence). The CDR3 protein is CASRSLAGAYTQYF. Here the CDR3 DNA reads TGTGCCAGTAGGTCACTAGCGGGGGCATATACGCAGTATTTT. Full variable domain (missing parts from reference TRBV19 and TRBJ2-3): DGGITQSPKYLFRKEGQNVTLSCEQNLNHDAMYWYRQDPGQGLRLIYYSQIVNDFQKGDIAEGYSVSREKKESFPLTVTSAQKNPTAFYLCASRSLAGAYTQYFGPGTRLTVL.

This clonotype was recorded many times. V and J are TRBV7-9 and TRBJ1-2, with TRBD1 matching over 9 bases. Germline CDR1 and CDR2: SEHNR and FQNEAQ (reference sequence). The CDR3 has 12 residues. The ends lost 5 bases at V and 8 bases at J; junction bases unmatched: 3. CDR3 region: CASSRDREGYTF. CDR3 DNA: TGTGCCAGCAGCAGGGACAGGGAAGGCTACACCTTC.

The chain combines TRBV7-9 with TRBJ2-1; tentative D call: TRBD2 (7 bases). The CDR3 extends over 15 amino acids. Trimming cost V 5 bases and J 2 bases, with 13 bases left between them. Germline V CDR1 and CDR2: SEHNR, FQNEAQ (reference sequence). The CDR3 reads CASSRGAGPYNEQFF. The CDR3 region has the DNA TGTGCCAGCAGCCGGGGGGCGGGTCCCTACAATGAGCAGTTCTTC.

Many counts were recorded for this clonotype. This rearrangement joins TRBV6-1 to TRBJ2-1; 9 bases map to TRBD2. In germline, CDR1 is MNHNS, CDR2 SASEGT. The ends lost 6 bases at V and 1 base at J; junction bases unmatched: 10. CDR3 length: 17 amino acids. CDR3 sequence: CASRISGGPTSYNEQFF. In nucleotides, the CDR3 is TGTGCCAGCAGAATTAGCGGGGGCCCTACTTCCTACAATGAGCAGTTCTTC.

In its sample, this clonotype was seen many times. The V gene is TRBV20-1, the J gene TRBJ1-1, with 7 bases lining up with TRBD1. In germline, CDR1 is DFQATT, CDR2 SNEGSKA (reference sequence). V dropped 5 bases and J dropped 4; count of bases not matched to a gene: 10. This CDR3 spans 14 amino acids. The CDR3 bases are TGCAGTGCTCGCAGGGGGGGCGCGGGCACTGAAGCTTTCTTT. Translation: CSARRGGAGTEAFF.